The rows below give T cell receptor beta chains drawn from one sample of a study of cytomegalovirus exposure and HLA in healthy donors. TCRdb's table, derived via immunoSEQ multiplex PCR, lists solely in-frame clones and lacks some. The sample records 160,000 or so clones, about 86% being singletons. The sequencing sample was made of PBMCs. The receptors come from a woman between 25 and 40 years old in good health and CMV-seronegative. Both conserved end residues are part of each CDR3. The D gene is left open where the match is weak. Clone size, where shown, is once, few, many, or a class for clones that have expanded.

j_call: TRBJ1-2; v_call: TRBV6-5; d_call: NA; clone_size: NA; cdr3_aa: CASRDSNYGYTF; cdr3_nt: TGTGCCAGCAGGGACAGTAACTATGGCTACACCTTC
j_call: TRBJ1-4; v_call: TRBV2; d_call: NA; clone_size: NA; cdr3_aa: CASSARGLATNEKLFF; cdr3_nt: TGTGCCAGCAGCGCCCGTGGCCTAGCAACTAATGAAAAACTGTTTTTT
j_call: TRBJ1-4; v_call: TRBV4-1; d_call: NA; clone_size: NA; cdr3_aa: CASSQDQRGLGEKLFF; cdr3_nt: TGCGCCAGCAGCCAAGATCAGAGGGGGTTAGGAGAAAAACTGTTTTTT
j_call: TRBJ2-5; v_call: TRBV7-9; d_call: NA; clone_size: NA; cdr3_aa: CASSLASGMWTQYF; cdr3_nt: TGTGCCAGCAGCTTAGCTTCGGGGATGTGGACCCAGTACTTC
j_call: TRBJ1-1; v_call: TRBV5-1; d_call: NA; clone_size: NA; cdr3_aa: CASSFGGTIETEAFF; cdr3_nt: TGCGCCAGCAGCTTTGGGGGGACCATTGAAACTGAAGCTTTCTTT
j_call: TRBJ2-1; v_call: TRBV4-1; d_call: TRBD2; clone_size: NA; cdr3_aa: CASSQPRTSGGRNEQFF; cdr3_nt: TGCGCCAGCAGCCAACCCCGGACTAGCGGGGGGCGTAATGAGCAGTTCTTC
j_call: TRBJ2-7; v_call: TRBV28; d_call: NA; clone_size: NA; cdr3_aa: CASSLSVVLSQVPTYEQYF; cdr3_nt: TGTGCCAGCAGTTTATCTGTAGTCCTGTCGCAGGTCCCCACCTACGAGCAGTACTTC
j_call: TRBJ1-6; v_call: TRBV18; d_call: TRBD1; clone_size: once; cdr3_aa: CASSPKGDRINSPLHF; cdr3_nt: TGTGCCAGCTCACCGAAAGGGGACAGGATAAATTCACCCCTCCACTTT
j_call: TRBJ2-1; v_call: TRBV5-6; d_call: NA; clone_size: NA; cdr3_aa: CASSSLASVGRSSYNEQFF; cdr3_nt: TGTGCCAGCAGCTCCCTAGCGTCCGTGGGACGGAGCTCCTACAATGAGCAGTTCTTC
j_call: TRBJ1-1; v_call: TRBV7-9; d_call: TRBD1; clone_size: NA; cdr3_aa: CASPGGANTEAFF; cdr3_nt: TGTGCCTCACCAGGGGGTGCGAACACTGAAGCTTTCTTT
j_call: TRBJ1-1; v_call: TRBV29-1; d_call: NA; clone_size: few; cdr3_aa: CSVESVNTEAFF; cdr3_nt: TGCAGCGTTGAGTCGGTTAACACTGAAGCTTTCTTT
j_call: TRBJ2-1; v_call: TRBV4-2; d_call: TRBD2; clone_size: once; cdr3_aa: CASSQGGGIGEQFF; cdr3_nt: TGTGCCAGCAGCCAAGGCGGGGGGATAGGTGAGCAGTTCTTC
j_call: TRBJ1-2; v_call: TRBV27; d_call: NA; clone_size: NA; cdr3_aa: CASSFLPGDGYTF; cdr3_nt: TGTGCCAGCAGTTTTCTGCCAGGGGATGGCTACACCTTC
j_call: TRBJ2-5; v_call: TRBV5-6; d_call: NA; clone_size: NA; cdr3_aa: CASSFPSRPPPEETQYF; cdr3_nt: TGTGCCAGCAGCTTTCCTTCGAGGCCCCCACCCGAAGAGACCCAGTACTTC
j_call: TRBJ1-6; v_call: TRBV2; d_call: NA; clone_size: once; cdr3_aa: CASRTLQGKDSPLHF; cdr3_nt: TGTGCCAGCAGGACCCTACAGGGAAAGGACTCACCCCTCCACTTT
j_call: TRBJ2-4; v_call: TRBV4-2; d_call: TRBD2; clone_size: NA; cdr3_aa: CASSQARGVQYF; cdr3_nt: TGTGCCAGCAGCCAAGCGCGGGGGGTTCAGTACTTC
j_call: TRBJ2-3; v_call: TRBV7-8; d_call: NA; clone_size: NA; cdr3_aa: CASSLASYGGTDTQYF; cdr3_nt: TGTGCCAGCAGCTTAGCTTCGTACGGGGGTACAGATACGCAGTATTTT
j_call: TRBJ2-7; v_call: TRBV4-1; d_call: NA; clone_size: NA; cdr3_aa: CASSLTGRYEQYF; cdr3_nt: TGCGCCAGCAGCCTTACAGGGAGATACGAGCAGTACTTC
j_call: TRBJ2-2; v_call: TRBV2; d_call: TRBD1; clone_size: once; cdr3_aa: CASRGQGATGELFF; cdr3_nt: TGTGCCAGCAGGGGACAGGGGGCAACCGGGGAGCTGTTTTTT
j_call: TRBJ1-1; v_call: TRBV19; d_call: NA; clone_size: NA; cdr3_aa: CASSLAGGSHTEAFF; cdr3_nt: TGTGCCAGTAGTCTGGCCGGGGGGTCCCACACTGAAGCTTTCTTT
j_call: TRBJ2-7; v_call: TRBV6-1; d_call: NA; clone_size: NA; cdr3_aa: CASSDSFFEQYF; cdr3_nt: TGTGCCAGCAGTGATTCTTTTTTCGAGCAGTACTTC
j_call: TRBJ2-5; v_call: TRBV19; d_call: TRBD1; clone_size: few; cdr3_aa: CASSIGGQGSETQYF; cdr3_nt: TGTGCCAGTAGTATAGGGGGACAGGGTTCCGAGACCCAGTACTTC
j_call: TRBJ2-7; v_call: TRBV4-1; d_call: TRBD1; clone_size: NA; cdr3_aa: CASSHGPRQGNYEQYF; cdr3_nt: TGCGCCAGCAGCCACGGGCCGCGACAGGGAAACTACGAGCAGTACTTC
j_call: TRBJ2-3; v_call: TRBV10-1; d_call: NA; clone_size: NA; cdr3_aa: CASSERAGFTDTQYF; cdr3_nt: TGCGCCAGCAGTGAAAGGGCGGGATTCACAGATACGCAGTATTTT
j_call: TRBJ2-1; v_call: TRBV7-2; d_call: TRBD2; clone_size: NA; cdr3_aa: CASSSSRMAGGYNEQFF; cdr3_nt: TGTGCCAGCAGCTCCTCGAGGATGGCGGGGGGTTACAATGAGCAGTTCTTC
j_call: TRBJ1-1; v_call: TRBV27; d_call: NA; clone_size: NA; cdr3_aa: CASSLSATPHTEAFF; cdr3_nt: TGTGCCAGCAGTTTATCGGCGACACCACACACTGAAGCTTTCTTT
j_call: TRBJ2-3; v_call: TRBV29-1; d_call: NA; clone_size: NA; cdr3_aa: CSVFALVEPNTQYF; cdr3_nt: TGCAGCGTTTTTGCCCTGGTCGAGCCTAATACGCAGTATTTT
j_call: TRBJ2-5; v_call: TRBV13; d_call: TRBD2; clone_size: NA; cdr3_aa: CASSLWSSGAQETQYF; cdr3_nt: TGTGCCAGCAGCTTATGGTCTAGCGGGGCCCAAGAGACCCAGTACTTC
j_call: TRBJ1-5; v_call: TRBV6-1; d_call: NA; clone_size: NA; cdr3_aa: CASSEWAGSNQPQHF; cdr3_nt: TGTGCCAGCAGTGAATGGGCAGGGTCCAATCAGCCCCAGCATTTT
j_call: TRBJ1-5; v_call: TRBV5-6; d_call: NA; clone_size: NA; cdr3_aa: CASSLAVSNQPQHF; cdr3_nt: TGTGCCAGCAGCTTGGCCGTCAGCAATCAGCCCCAGCATTTT
j_call: TRBJ1-2; v_call: TRBV7-2; d_call: NA; clone_size: NA; cdr3_aa: CASSNLPDSYGYTF; cdr3_nt: TGTGCCAGCAGCAACCTCCCCGACTCCTATGGCTACACCTTC
j_call: TRBJ1-2; v_call: TRBV4-3; d_call: NA; clone_size: NA; cdr3_aa: CASSQDGGPNYGYTF; cdr3_nt: TGCGCCAGCAGCCAAGACGGAGGACCTAACTATGGCTACACCTTC
j_call: TRBJ2-3; v_call: TRBV11-1; d_call: TRBD2; clone_size: NA; cdr3_aa: CASSLRGERGGTDTQYF; cdr3_nt: TGTGCCAGCAGCTTAAGAGGGGAGCGGGGGGGCACAGATACGCAGTATTTT
j_call: TRBJ2-3; v_call: TRBV5-4; d_call: NA; clone_size: NA; cdr3_aa: CASSLWRDGPDTQYF; cdr3_nt: TGTGCCAGCAGCTTGTGGAGGGATGGGCCAGATACGCAGTATTTT
j_call: TRBJ2-3; v_call: TRBV19; d_call: TRBD2; clone_size: NA; cdr3_aa: CASSTPRGLAGTDTQYF; cdr3_nt: TGTGCCAGTAGTACCCCCAGGGGACTAGCGGGCACAGATACGCAGTATTTT
j_call: TRBJ1-6; v_call: TRBV6-4; d_call: NA; clone_size: few; cdr3_aa: CASSRQEVGSPLHF; cdr3_nt: TGTGCCAGCAGTAGACAGGAGGTGGGTTCACCCCTCCACTTT
j_call: TRBJ1-4; v_call: TRBV5-1; d_call: NA; clone_size: NA; cdr3_aa: CASSFDKATNEKLFF; cdr3_nt: TGCGCCAGCAGCTTTGACAAGGCAACTAATGAAAAACTGTTTTTT
j_call: TRBJ1-4; v_call: TRBV6-5; d_call: NA; clone_size: NA; cdr3_aa: CASSYGVGGVDEKLFF; cdr3_nt: TGTGCCAGCAGTTACGGTGTGGGGGGGGTAGATGAAAAACTGTTTTTT
j_call: TRBJ2-7; v_call: TRBV5-1; d_call: TRBD1; clone_size: NA; cdr3_aa: CASSYLGTGAFGEQYF; cdr3_nt: TGCGCCAGCAGCTATCTAGGGACAGGGGCTTTTGGTGAGCAGTACTTC
j_call: TRBJ1-1; v_call: TRBV5-1; d_call: TRBD1; clone_size: NA; cdr3_aa: CASSFTGGDTEAFF; cdr3_nt: TGCGCCAGCAGCTTCACAGGGGGGGACACTGAAGCTTTCTTT
j_call: TRBJ2-2; v_call: TRBV5-1; d_call: TRBD1; clone_size: NA; cdr3_aa: CASRTGQINTGELFF; cdr3_nt: TGCGCCAGCAGGACGGGACAGATAAACACCGGGGAGCTGTTTTTT
j_call: TRBJ2-7; v_call: TRBV18; d_call: NA; clone_size: NA; cdr3_aa: CASSLSTGSSYEQYF; cdr3_nt: TGTGCCAGCTCACTCTCGACAGGCTCTTCCTACGAGCAGTACTTC